This TCR beta chain emerged from a study of T cell responses to AZD1222 COVID-19 vaccine (dated by TCRdb to the early 2020s). About the investigation overall: A total of about 230 trial participants underwent TCR sequencing, of whom 207 received two doses of AZD1222 and around 26 received two doses of the MenACWY control vaccine. Trial participants were enrolled by age into 18-55, 56-69 and 70-plus year subgroups, with about 150, 28 and 57 TCR-sequenced participants respectively. Results the study describes overall, beyond this receptor: Spike-specific TCR breadth and depth rose significantly after two AZD1222 doses compared with day 0 and with MenACWY recipients. The 56-69-year group was small, and its depth increase did not reach significance, likely because of low power. Reportedly, almost half of the unique spike-specific TCRs recognized epitopes lying outside the regions that are mutated in the B.1.351 and B.1.1.7 variants. CD4 TCRs associated with the vaccine covered the entire spike protein, and the dominant responses were in regions 160-218 and 743-854. Most participants were white British and females outnumbered males, and the authors suggested that clonal diversity may have been underestimated. Conclusions about previously exposed vaccinees are limited, since just a handful of AZD1222 recipients were seropositive for SARS-CoV-2 at baseline. Because no day 14 peak-response samples were available, the repertoires could be characterized only after the peak T cell response.

The junction shows trimming of 4 bases on V and 2 bases on J, plus 13 bases between the germline ends. CDR1 and CDR2, per the germline V gene, are SGHDT and YYEEEE. From its cysteine to its phenylalanine, the CDR3 spans 15 amino acids. The DNA shown is the 45-base CDR3, in frame from base 1. This specimen's time point label, interpreted: about 28 days (+/-7) after the second vaccine dose. AZD1222 recipients whose second dose came at about 4 weeks and those whose second dose came at about 12 weeks were combined into one group, since spike-specific TCR depth and breadth did not differ between the two schedules. The vaccinee samples were drawn from two UK trials, COV001 and COV002, one of which was a single-blind randomized controlled phase 2/3 trial testing AZD1222 (ChAdOx1 nCoV-19) in healthy adults. Trial participant PBMC samples were collected at day 0 and day 28 after the second dose for TCRbeta chain sequencing.

The CDR3 regions of human TCRbeta chains were analyzed by immunosequencing. Regarding the original processing steps: TCRs in the repertoires were matched against a reference library of SARS-CoV-2-specific TCRs that had been generated with the MIRA antigen-specificity platform. Breadth was defined as the fraction of unique TCRs that were SARS-CoV-2-associated, and depth was defined as the fraction of total T cells that were SARS-CoV-2-associated. Using the MIRA data, each spike-specific TCR was mapped to the spike region that the TCR reacts to and placed in a CD4 or CD8 class. Log10-transformed breadth and depth values were compared by one-way ANOVA with Sidak's multiple comparisons tests. Imported from immuneACCESS, the table was reduced by TCRdb to in-frame sequences with V and J called. These copies leave out some clones; in studies compared against another copy, an unresolved V gene accounts for under half, and the cause of the remainder is not known. The V and J calls and clone size come from that table; D and trimming were worked out from the DNA. A total of about 130,000 clones appear in this sample, roughly nine tenths of them only once. Over 8% of the sample is held by the ten biggest clonotypes.

Concerning this clone itself: There is no known antigen for this receptor. Within one base of it there is no much larger clone, and no base qualities were kept.

The sample here was peripheral blood, taken 28 days after the second AZD1222 dose. The TCR originated in an adult who received the AZD1222 COVID-19 vaccine. The chain uses TRBV5-6 and TRBJ1-5; the D gene is not confidently resolved. The CDR3 has the sequence CASSRLDGGNQPQHF. Read as DNA, the sequence is TGTGCCAGCAGCCGCCTCGATGGGGGCAATCAGCCCCAGCATTTT.